A single sample is the source of the 2 T cell receptor beta chains below, sequenced in a study of T cells in Graves' hyperthyroidism and ophthalmopathy. RNA transcripts served as the template for amplifying TCR beta CDR3 regions. TCR CDR3 underwent first-round RT-PCR with the HTBI primer set. TCRdb re-called the multiplex PCR reads through MiXCR, storing one row per CDR3 protein. The sample includes under 250,000 distinct CDR3 sequences, about 15% of them seen just once. The sample consisted of blood. The origin of the receptors is a woman in her 50s with Graves' hyperthyroidism.

This clonotype was counted between two and nine times. This may be a read error: a much more frequent sequence differs by one nucleotide. The chain joins TRBV28 to TRBJ1-1, with 7 nucleotides matching TRBD1. CDR3 length: 13 amino acids. The germline V gene encodes CDR1 MDHEN and CDR2 SYDVKM. This CDR3 is CATGTDMNTEVFF. The CDR3 DNA reads TGTGCCACCGGGACAGATATGAACACTGAAGTTTTCTTT.

This clonotype was seen ten or more times. The junction and the germline gene differ at one end; a read error may be behind it. V and J are TRBV7-7 and TRBJ2-5; D possibly corresponds to TRBD1 (6 bases). In germline, CDR1 is SSHAT, CDR2 FNYEAQ (reference sequence). CDR3 length: 13 residues. CDR3 protein: CASSQGTERAQYF. The CDR3 nucleotides are TGTGCTAGCAGCCAGGGGACCGAGAGGGCCCAGTACTTC.